The clone carrying this T cell receptor beta chain has just a few counts. What it binds is not known. The sample originates from a study of cytomegalovirus exposure and HLA in healthy donors. The study, taken as a whole, reports: The study listed some 160 cytomegalovirus-associated TCR beta chains. Earlier analysis found most TCR beta V segments productive about 87% or about 30% of the time. As a later analysis showed, a missense DCLRE1C variant was linked to trimming of TCR beta V- and J-genes.

Primers included in the PCR were 60 Vbeta and 13 Jbeta primers. Some clones are missing from TCRdb's copy, which holds only in-frame ones; the method was immunoSEQ multiplex PCR. The sample has about 200,000 clones, approximately 80% seen once. CDR1 is WSHSY and CDR2 is SAAADI in the germline V gene. The germline V and J ends were trimmed by 2 bases and 1 base, with 8 bases remaining between them. The CDR3 loop spans 14 amino acids. Sequencing was performed on PBMCs. The rearrangement joins TRBV10-2 to TRBJ1-2; TRBD1 might be the D (5 bases). This sequence originates from a woman under 40 in good health and CMV-seronegative. The CDR3: CASSENRLNYGYTF. CDR3 nucleotides: TGCGCCAGCAGTGAGAACAGGCTTAACTATGGCTACACCTTC.